This T cell receptor beta chain was recovered during a study of T cells in Graves' hyperthyroidism and ophthalmopathy. The sample holds a few counts of this clonotype. There were TCR beta CDR3 regions amplified from RNA transcripts. RT-PCR in the first round (using the HTBI primer set) targeted the TCR CDR3. TCRdb reprocessed the multiplex PCR reads with MiXCR, giving one entry per CDR3 protein. The data contain around 540,000 distinct CDR3 sequences, 15% to 20% of them singletons. The CDR3 sequence is 16 residues long. Germline V gene sequence: CDR1 LNHNV, CDR2 YYDKDF (reference sequence). The V end was cut by 0 bases, the J end by 2 bases, with 13 bases between.

J is TRBJ2-5 and V is TRBV15; possible D gene TRBD1, 6 bases. The sample consisted of blood. The clonotype originates from a young woman with Graves' ophthalmopathy. The CDR3 sequence is CATSRDQGTKQETQYF. The CDR3 coding sequence is TGTGCCACCAGCAGAGATCAGGGGACAAAACAAGAGACCCAGTACTTC.